This TCR beta chain derives from a study of T-cell memory formation after mild COVID-19. Study-level points and caveats: A second wave of clones peaked on day 37, and their SARS-CoV-2 specificity went unconfirmed. Clones contracting over day 15 to 85 were CD4/CD8 balanced, with later expanders leaning CD4+. A subset of responding clones appeared in pre-infection memory, suggesting cross-reactive memory joined.

A few counts support this clonotype. Antigen: not known. TCRdb used MiXCR to reprocess the 5' RACE reads, holding one entry per CDR3 protein. The data show under 700,000 distinct CDR3 sequences, 20% seen once. The CDR3 is made up of 15 amino acids. The V gene's germline CDR1 is SNHLY and CDR2 FYNNEI. With V trimmed by 6 bases and J by 3 bases, 9 bases remained unmatched. This rearrangement joins TRBV2 to TRBJ1-2, with 8 nucleotides matching TRBD1. The receptor was derived from an adult woman who had mild COVID-19 (a few samples of this study predate the infection). Cell type and time point are not known. What was sequenced was PBMCs or a T cell subset sorted from them (not recorded which). The CDR3 is CASREGTGPHYGYTF. CDR3 coding DNA: TGTGCCAGCAGGGAGGGGACAGGTCCTCACTATGGCTACACCTTC. The variable domain in full, with the rest retrieved from reference TRBV2 and TRBJ1-2, is EPEVTQTPSHQVTQMGQEVILRCVPISNHLYFYWYRQILGQKVEFLVSFYNNEISEKSEIFDDQFSVERPDGSNFTLKIRSTKLEDSAMYFCASREGTGPHYGYTFGSGTRLTVV.